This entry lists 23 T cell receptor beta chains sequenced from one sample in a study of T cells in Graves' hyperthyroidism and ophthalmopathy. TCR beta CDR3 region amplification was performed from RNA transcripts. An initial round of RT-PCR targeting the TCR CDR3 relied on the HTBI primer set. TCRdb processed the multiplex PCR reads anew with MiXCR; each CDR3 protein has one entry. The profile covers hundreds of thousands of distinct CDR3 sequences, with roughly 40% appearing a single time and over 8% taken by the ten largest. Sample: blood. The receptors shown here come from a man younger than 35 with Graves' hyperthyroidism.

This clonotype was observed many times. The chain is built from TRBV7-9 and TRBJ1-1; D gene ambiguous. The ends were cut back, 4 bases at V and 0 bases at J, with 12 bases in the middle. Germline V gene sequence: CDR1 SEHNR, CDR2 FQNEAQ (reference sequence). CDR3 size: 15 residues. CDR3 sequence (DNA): TGTGCCAGCAGCTCCCCCGGTAAGGTGAACACTGAAGCTTTCTTT. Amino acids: CASSSPGKVNTEAFF. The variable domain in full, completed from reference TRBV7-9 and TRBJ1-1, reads DTGVSQNPRHKITKRGQNVTFRCDPISEHNRLYWYRQTLGQGPEFLTYFQNEAQLEKSRLLSDRFSAERPKGSFSTLEIQRTEQGDSAMYLCASSSPGKVNTEAFFGQGTRLTVV.

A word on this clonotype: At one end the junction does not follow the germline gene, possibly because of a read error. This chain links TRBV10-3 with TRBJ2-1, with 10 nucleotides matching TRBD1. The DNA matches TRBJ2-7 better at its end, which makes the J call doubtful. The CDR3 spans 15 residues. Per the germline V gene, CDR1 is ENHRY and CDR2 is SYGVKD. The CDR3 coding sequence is TGTGCCAGCAGTGGAGCGGACAGGGGGACGGGGGAGCAGTACTTC. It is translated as CASSGADRGTGEQYF.

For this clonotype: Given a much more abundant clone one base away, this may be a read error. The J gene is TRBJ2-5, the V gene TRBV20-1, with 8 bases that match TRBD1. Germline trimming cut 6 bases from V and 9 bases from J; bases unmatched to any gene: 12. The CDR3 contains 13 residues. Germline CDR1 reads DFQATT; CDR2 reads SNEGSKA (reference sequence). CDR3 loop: CSADRGVGEAQYF. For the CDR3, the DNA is TGCAGTGCCGACAGGGGTGTAGGGGAGGCCCAGTACTTC.

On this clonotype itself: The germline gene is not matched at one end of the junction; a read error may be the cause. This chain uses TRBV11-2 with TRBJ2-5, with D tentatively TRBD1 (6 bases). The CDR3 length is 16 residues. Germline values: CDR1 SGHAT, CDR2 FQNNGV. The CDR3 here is CANSLRTDTSGGTQYF. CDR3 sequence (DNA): TGTGCCAACAGCCTAAGGACAGATACTTCGGGTGGGACCCAGTACTTC.

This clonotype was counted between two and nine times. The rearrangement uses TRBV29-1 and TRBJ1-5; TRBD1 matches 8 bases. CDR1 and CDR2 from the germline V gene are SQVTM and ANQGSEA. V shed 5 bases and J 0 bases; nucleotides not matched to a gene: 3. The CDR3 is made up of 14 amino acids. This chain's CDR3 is CSVSTGASNQPQHF. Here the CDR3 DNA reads TGCAGCGTTTCGACAGGGGCTAGCAATCAGCCCCAGCATTTT. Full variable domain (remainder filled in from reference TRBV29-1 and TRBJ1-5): SAVISQKPSRDICQRGTSLTIQCQVDSQVTMMFWYRQQPGQSLTLIATANQGSEATYESGFVIDKFPISRPNLTFSTLTVSNMSPEDSSIYLCSVSTGASNQPQHFGDGTRLSIL.

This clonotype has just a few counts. CDR3: CASSTSPLAGEGEQYF. As DNA, the CDR3 is TGTGCCAGCAGCACAAGCCCACTAGCGGGAGAGGGCGAGCAGTACTTC. The chain has TRBV7-2 and TRBJ2-7; 11 nucleotides align to TRBD2. V lost 5 bases to trimming and J lost 6 bases; unmatched junction nucleotides: 12. The CDR3 runs 16 residues. The germline V gene has CDR1 SGHTA and CDR2 FQGNSA.

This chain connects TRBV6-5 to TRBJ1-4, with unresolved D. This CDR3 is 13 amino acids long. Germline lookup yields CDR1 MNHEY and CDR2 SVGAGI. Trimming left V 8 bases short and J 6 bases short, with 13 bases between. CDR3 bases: TGTGCCAGCTCGCCCGGACTGGATGAAAAACTGTTTTTT. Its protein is CASSPGLDEKLFF.

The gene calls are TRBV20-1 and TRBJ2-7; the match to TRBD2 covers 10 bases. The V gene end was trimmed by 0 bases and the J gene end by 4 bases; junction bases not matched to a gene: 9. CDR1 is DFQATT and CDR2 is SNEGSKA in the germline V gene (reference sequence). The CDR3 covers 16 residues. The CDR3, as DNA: TGCAGTGCTAGAGATCAACTAGCGGGAAGGATGTACGAGCAGTACTTC. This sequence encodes CSARDQLAGRMYEQYF.

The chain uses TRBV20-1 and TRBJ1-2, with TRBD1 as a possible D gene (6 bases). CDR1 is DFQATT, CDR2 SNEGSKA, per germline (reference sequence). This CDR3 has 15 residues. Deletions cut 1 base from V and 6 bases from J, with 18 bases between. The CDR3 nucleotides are TGCAGTGCTAGAGGGGGGGGCAGGGGATGGGATGGCTACACCTTC. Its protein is CSARGGGRGWDGYTF.

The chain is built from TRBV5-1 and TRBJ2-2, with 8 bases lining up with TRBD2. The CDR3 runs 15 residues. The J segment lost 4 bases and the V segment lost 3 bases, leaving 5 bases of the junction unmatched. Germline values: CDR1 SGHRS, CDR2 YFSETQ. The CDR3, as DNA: TGCGCCAGCAGCTCCCCCGGGAGGGTCACCGGGGAGCTGTTTTTT. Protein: CASSSPGRVTGELFF.

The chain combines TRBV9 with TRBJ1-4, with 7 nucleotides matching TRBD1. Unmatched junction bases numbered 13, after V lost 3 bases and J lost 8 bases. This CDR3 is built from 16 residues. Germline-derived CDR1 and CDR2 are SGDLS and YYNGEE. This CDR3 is CASSATTGLLNEKLFF. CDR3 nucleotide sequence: TGTGCCAGCAGCGCCACGACAGGGTTATTAAACGAAAAACTGTTTTTT. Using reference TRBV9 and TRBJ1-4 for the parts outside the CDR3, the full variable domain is DSGVTQTPKHLITATGQRVTLRCSPRSGDLSVYWYQQSLDQGLQFLIQYYNGEERAKGNILERFSAQQFPDLHSELNLSSLELGDSALYFCASSATTGLLNEKLFFGSGTQLSVL.

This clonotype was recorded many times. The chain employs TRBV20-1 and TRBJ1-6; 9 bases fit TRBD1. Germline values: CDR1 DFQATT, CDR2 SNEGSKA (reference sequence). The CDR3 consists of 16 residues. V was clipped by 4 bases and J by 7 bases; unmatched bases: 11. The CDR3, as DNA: TGCAGTGCTAATCTCCCGGGACAGGGAATGAATTCACCCCTCCACTTT. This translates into CSANLPGQGMNSPLHF.

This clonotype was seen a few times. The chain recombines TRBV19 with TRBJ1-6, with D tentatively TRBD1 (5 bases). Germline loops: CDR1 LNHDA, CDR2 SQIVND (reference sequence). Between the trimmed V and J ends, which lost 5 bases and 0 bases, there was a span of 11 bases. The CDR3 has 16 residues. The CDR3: CASSPGLSSYNSPLHF. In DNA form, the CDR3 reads TGTGCCAGTAGTCCGGGACTGAGCTCCTATAATTCACCCCTCCACTTT.

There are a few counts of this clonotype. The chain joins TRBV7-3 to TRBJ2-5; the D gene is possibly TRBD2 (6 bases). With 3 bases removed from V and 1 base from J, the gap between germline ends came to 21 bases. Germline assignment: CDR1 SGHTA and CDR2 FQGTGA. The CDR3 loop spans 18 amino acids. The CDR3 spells CASSFQPPVRDFQETQYF. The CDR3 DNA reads TGTGCCAGCAGCTTCCAGCCCCCTGTTCGGGACTTCCAAGAGACCCAGTACTTC.

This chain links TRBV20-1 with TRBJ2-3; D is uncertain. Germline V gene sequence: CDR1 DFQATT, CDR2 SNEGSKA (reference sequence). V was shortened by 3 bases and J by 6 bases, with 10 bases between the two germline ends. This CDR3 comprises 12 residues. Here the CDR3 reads CSASDTPDTQYF. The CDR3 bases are TGCAGTGCTAGTGATACGCCCGATACGCAGTATTTT.

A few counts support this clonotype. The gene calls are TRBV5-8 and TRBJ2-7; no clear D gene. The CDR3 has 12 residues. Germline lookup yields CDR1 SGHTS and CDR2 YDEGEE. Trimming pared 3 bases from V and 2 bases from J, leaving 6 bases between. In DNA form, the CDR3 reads TGTGCCAGCAGCTGGCCCCCCTACGAGCAGTACTTC. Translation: CASSWPPYEQYF.

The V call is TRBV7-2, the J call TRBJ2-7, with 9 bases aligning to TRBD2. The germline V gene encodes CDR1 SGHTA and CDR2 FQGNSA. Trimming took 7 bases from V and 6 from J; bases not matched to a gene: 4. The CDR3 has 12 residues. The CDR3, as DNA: TGTGCCAGCACTAGCGGGGTGGGCGAGCAGTACTTC. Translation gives CASTSGVGEQYF.

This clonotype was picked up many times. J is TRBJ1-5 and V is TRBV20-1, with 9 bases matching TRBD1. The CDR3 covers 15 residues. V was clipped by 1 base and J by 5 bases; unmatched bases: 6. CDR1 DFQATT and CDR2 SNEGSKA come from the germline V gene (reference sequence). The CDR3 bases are TGCAGTGCTAGAGTGGGGGACAGGGTCCATCAGCCCCAGCATTTT. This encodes CSARVGDRVHQPQHF.

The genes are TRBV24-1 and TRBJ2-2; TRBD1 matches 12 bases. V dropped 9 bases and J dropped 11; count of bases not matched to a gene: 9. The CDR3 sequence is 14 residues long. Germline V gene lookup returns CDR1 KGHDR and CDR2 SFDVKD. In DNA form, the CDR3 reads TGTGCCACCGGCCCCCGGGACAGGGGGCGAGAGCTGTTTTTT. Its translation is CATGPRDRGRELFF.

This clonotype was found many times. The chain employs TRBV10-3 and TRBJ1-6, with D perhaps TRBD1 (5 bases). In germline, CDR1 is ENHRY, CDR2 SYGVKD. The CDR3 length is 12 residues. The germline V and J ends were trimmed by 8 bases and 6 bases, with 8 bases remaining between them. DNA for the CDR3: TGTGCCATCCGGGGGACTAATTCACCCCTCCACTTT. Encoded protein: CAIRGTNSPLHF.

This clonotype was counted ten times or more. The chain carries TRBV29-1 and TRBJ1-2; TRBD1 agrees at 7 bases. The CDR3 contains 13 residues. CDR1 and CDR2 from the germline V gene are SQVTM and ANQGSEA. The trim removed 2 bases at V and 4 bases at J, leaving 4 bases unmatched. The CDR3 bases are TGCAGCGTTGAACCCCGGGACAGCTATGGCTACACCTTC. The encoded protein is CSVEPRDSYGYTF.

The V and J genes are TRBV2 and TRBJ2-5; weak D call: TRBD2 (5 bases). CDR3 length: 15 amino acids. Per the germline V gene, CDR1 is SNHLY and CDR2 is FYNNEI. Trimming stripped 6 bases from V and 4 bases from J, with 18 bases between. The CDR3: CASSFTGSVGETQYF. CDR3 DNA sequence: TGTGCCAGCAGCTTTACGGGGTCAGTTGGAGAGACCCAGTACTTC.

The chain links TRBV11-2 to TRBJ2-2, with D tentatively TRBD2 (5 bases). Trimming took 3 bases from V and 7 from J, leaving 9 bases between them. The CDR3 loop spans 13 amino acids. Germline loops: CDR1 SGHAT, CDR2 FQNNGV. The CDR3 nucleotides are TGTGCCAGCAGCTTCGGGATCCTCGGGGAGCTGTTTTTT. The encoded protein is CASSFGILGELFF.